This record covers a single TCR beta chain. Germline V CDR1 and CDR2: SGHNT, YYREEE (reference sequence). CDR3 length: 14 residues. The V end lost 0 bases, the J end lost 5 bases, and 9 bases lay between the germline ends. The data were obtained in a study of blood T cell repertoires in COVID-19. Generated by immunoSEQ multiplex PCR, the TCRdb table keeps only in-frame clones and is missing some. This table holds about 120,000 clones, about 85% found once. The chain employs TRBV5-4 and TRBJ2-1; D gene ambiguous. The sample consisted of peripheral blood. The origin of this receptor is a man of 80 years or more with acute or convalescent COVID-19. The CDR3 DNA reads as TGTGCCAGCAGCTTGGAAGCTGCCAACAATGAGCAGTTCTTC. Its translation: CASSLEAANNEQFF.